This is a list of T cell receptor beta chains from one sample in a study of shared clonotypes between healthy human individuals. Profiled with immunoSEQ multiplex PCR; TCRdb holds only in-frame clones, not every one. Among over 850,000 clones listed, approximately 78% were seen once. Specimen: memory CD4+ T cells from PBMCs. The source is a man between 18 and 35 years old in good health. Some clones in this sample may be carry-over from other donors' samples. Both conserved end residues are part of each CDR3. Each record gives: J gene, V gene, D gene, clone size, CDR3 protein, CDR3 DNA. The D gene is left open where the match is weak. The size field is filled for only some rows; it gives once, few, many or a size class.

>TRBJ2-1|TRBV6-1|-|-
CASRPRGQLYEQFF
TGTGCCAGCAGGCCTAGGGGACAACTCTATGAGCAGTTCTTC
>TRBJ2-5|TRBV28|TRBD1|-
CASSSPGGETQYF
TGTGCCAGCAGTTCCCCAGGGGGCGAGACCCAGTACTTC
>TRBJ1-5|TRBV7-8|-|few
CASSLALGGNQPQHF
TGTGCCAGCAGCTTAGCGCTGGGGGGCAATCAGCCCCAGCATTTT
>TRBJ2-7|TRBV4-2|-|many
CASSQEGVGTEQYF
TGTGCCAGCAGCCAAGAGGGGGTAGGGACCGAGCAGTACTTC
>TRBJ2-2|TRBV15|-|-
CATSRLTRNTGELFF
TGTGCCACCAGCAGGCTCACAAGAAACACCGGGGAGCTGTTTTTT
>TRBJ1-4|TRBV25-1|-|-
CASSEGGYNEKLFF
TGTGCCAGCAGTGAAGGGGGTTATAATGAAAAACTGTTTTTT
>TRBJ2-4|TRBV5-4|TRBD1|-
CASSSGQGAKNIQYF
TGTGCCAGCAGCTCGGGACAGGGGGCCAAAAACATTCAGTACTTC
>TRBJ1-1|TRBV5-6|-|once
CASSLYFEAFF
TGTGCCAGCAGCTTGTACTTTGAAGCTTTCTTT
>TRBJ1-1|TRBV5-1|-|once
CASSVRQNTEAFF
TGCGCCAGCAGCGTCCGACAGAACACTGAAGCTTTCTTT
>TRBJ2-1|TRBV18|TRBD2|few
CASSPPGLAGGGNEQFF
TGTGCCAGCTCACCACCAGGACTAGCGGGAGGGGGAAATGAGCAGTTCTTC
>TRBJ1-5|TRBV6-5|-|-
CASRERYDLDQPQHF
TGTGCCAGCCGGGAGAGGTACGACTTAGATCAGCCCCAGCATTTT
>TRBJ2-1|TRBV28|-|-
CASSSPRGPHNEQFF
TGTGCCAGCAGTTCCCCCAGGGGACCCCACAATGAGCAGTTCTTC
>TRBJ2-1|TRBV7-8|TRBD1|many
CASSSHRGANEQFF
TGTGCCAGCAGCTCCCACAGGGGAGCCAATGAGCAGTTCTTC
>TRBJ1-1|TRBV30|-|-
CAWSPLRGEAFF
TGTGCCTGGAGTCCTTTACGTGGTGAAGCTTTCTTT
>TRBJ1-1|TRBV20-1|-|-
CSAASNTEAFF
TGCAGTGCGGCATCAAACACTGAAGCTTTCTTT
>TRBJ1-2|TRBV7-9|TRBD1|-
CASSLAQGQGYGYTF
TGTGCCAGCAGCTTAGCGCAGGGACAGGGGTATGGCTACACCTTC
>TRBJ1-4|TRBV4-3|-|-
CASSQAHDEKLFF
TGCGCCAGCAGCCAAGCTCATGATGAAAAACTGTTTTTT
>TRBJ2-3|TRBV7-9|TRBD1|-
CASSLAGRGPTDTQYF
TGTGCCAGCAGCTTAGCGGGAAGGGGGCCGACAGATACGCAGTATTTT
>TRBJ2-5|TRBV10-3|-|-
CAIRGDSQETQYF
TGTGCCATCAGGGGAGACAGCCAAGAGACCCAGTACTTC
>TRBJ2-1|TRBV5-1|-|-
CASSFSQNSYNEQFF
TGCGCCAGCAGCTTCTCTCAAAACTCCTACAATGAGCAGTTCTTC
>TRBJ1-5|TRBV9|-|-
CASSVEGISNQPQHF
TGTGCCAGCAGCGTAGAAGGAATCTCCAATCAGCCCCAGCATTTT
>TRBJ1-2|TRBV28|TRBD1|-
CASSLLGQGFNGYTF
TGTGCCAGCAGTTTATTGGGACAGGGATTCAATGGCTACACCTTC
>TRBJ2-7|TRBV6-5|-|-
CASSYSGGGYEQYF
TGTGCCAGCAGTTACTCAGGAGGAGGCTACGAGCAGTACTTC
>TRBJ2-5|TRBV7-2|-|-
CASSSDRQETQYF
TGTGCCAGCAGCTCGGACAGACAAGAGACCCAGTACTTC
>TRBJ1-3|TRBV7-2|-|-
CASSPFGGGAGNTIYF
TGTGCCAGCAGCCCCTTTGGAGGTGGCGCTGGAAACACCATATATTTT
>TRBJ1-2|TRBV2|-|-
CASSVSRGHGYTF
TGTGCCAGCAGTGTCTCTCGGGGACATGGCTACACCTTC
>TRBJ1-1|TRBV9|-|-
CASSVLADMNTEAFF
TGTGCCAGCAGCGTATTAGCAGATATGAACACTGAAGCTTTCTTT
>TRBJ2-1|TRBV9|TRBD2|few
CASSLGGRYNEQFF
TGTGCCAGCAGCCTGGGCGGGAGGTACAATGAGCAGTTCTTC
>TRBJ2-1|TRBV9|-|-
CASSADGSSYNEQFF
TGTGCCAGCAGCGCGGACGGCAGCTCCTACAATGAGCAGTTCTTC
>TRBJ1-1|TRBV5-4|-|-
CASSLGEFTEAFF
TGTGCCAGCAGCTTGGGTGAGTTCACTGAAGCTTTCTTT
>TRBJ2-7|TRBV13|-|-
CASSLGLTGRGGYEQYF
TGTGCCAGCAGCTTAGGCCTGACAGGGCGAGGGGGGTACGAGCAGTACTTC